The TCR beta chain described here comes from a study of T cells in Graves' hyperthyroidism and ophthalmopathy. Study-wide results and caveats: Progression to ophthalmopathy was predicted a median of roughly seven months early. In the analysis, a 13 V-J model separated ophthalmopathy from stable hyperthyroidism.

CDR3 length equals 15 residues. Germline V gene lookup returns CDR1 MNHEY and CDR2 SVGAGI. V was pared by 0 bases and J by 2 bases, with 10 bases between. Researchers barred patients who had uncontrolled infection, other autoimmune disease, pregnancy or lactation. This clonotype was detected many times. Its antigen is not known. Amplified TCR beta CDR3 regions came from RNA transcripts. A set of HTBI primers served as the primers for a first-round RT-PCR of the TCR CDR3. TCRdb passed the multiplex PCR reads through MiXCR, listing each CDR3 protein once. The sample shows 550,000 to 600,000 distinct CDR3 sequences, 35% to 55% of them seen only once.

This chain joins TRBV6-5 and TRBJ2-5; tentatively, D is TRBD1 (5 bases). Sequenced: peripheral blood or thyroid tissue (not recorded which). This clonotype was sampled from an adult woman with Graves' disease, either hyperthyroidism or ophthalmopathy (not recorded which). The CDR3 sequence is CASSYSDSLQETQYF. CDR3 nucleotides: TGTGCCAGCAGTTACTCTGACAGTCTACAAGAGACCCAGTACTTC.